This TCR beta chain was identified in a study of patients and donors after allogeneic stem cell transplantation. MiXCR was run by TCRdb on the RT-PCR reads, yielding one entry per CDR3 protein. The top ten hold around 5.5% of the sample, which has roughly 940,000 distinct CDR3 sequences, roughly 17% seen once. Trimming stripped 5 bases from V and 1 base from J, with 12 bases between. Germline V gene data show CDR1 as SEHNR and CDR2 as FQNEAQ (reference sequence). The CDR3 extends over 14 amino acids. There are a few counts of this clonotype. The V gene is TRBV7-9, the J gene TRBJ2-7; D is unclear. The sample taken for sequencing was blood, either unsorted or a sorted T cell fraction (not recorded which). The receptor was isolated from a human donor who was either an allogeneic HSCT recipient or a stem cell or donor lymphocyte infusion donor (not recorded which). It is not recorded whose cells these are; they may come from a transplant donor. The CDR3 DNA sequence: TGTGCCAGCAGCGGAAAGGCACAGTCCTACGAGCAGTACTTC. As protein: CASSGKAQSYEQYF.